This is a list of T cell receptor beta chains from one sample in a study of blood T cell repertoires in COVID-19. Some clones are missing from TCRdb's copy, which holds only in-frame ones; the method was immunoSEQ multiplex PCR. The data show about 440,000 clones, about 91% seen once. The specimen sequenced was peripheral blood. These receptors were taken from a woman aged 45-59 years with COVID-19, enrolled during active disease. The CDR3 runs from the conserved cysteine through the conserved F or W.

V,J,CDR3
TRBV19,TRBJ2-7,CASNTGGGEQYF
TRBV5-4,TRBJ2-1,CASSLGQGSYNEQFF
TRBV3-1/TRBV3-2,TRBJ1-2,CASSPGQGLYGYTF
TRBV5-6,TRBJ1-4,CASSRTGLNEKLFF
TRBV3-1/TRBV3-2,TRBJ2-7,CASSLSGPAGRHF
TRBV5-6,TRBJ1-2,CASSPGTPHGYTF
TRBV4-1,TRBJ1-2,CASSQDWEGGGYTF
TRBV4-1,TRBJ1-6,CATRDRGLGSPLHF
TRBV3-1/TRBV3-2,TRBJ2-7,CASRQEQIVGEQYF
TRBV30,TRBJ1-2,CAWSDKGVYGYTF
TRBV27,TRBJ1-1,CASSLGGEAFF
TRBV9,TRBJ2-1,CASSLVRGRAHNEQFF
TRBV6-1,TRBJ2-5,CASSDMQGTGGFRETQYF
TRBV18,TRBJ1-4,CASSLGGEKLFF
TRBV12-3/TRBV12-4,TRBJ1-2,CASSPTGLIGYTF
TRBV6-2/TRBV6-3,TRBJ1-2,CASSPTGEEVGYTF
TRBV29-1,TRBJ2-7,CSVSGGGEQYF
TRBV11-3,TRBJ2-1,CASSLGRVVENEQFF
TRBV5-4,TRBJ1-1,CASSSVGTGNTEAFF
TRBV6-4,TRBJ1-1,CASSETGMNTEAFF
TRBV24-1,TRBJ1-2,CATSDRQGADYGYTF
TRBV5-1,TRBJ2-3,CASSTGLAGRTDTQYF
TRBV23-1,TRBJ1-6,CASSQAPTGANSPLHF
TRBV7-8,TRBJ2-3,CASSPGTSGGAGDTQYF
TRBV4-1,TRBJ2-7,CASSLEPGQAGFYEQYF
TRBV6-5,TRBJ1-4,CASSPGQVNEKLFF
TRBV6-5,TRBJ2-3,CASSSSGGEVDTQYF
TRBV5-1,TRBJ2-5,CASSSTGGYDPNQETQYF
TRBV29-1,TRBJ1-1,CSVRTLDAEAFF
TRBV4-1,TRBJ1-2,CASRQPGQGKGYTF
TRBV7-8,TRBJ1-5,CASSLVMRRDSQPQHF
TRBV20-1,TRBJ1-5,CSASGGSNQPQHF
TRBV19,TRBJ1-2,CASSIDIIYGYTF
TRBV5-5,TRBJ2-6,CASSLAADTNVLTF
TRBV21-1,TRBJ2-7,CASIGLAGGFYEQYF
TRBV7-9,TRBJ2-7,CASSPRGGIGNSYEQYF
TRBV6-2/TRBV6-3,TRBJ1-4,CASSSPRGANEKLFF
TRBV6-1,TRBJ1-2,CASSEFPRKNDYGYTF
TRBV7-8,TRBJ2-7,CASSYERGDRVEQYF
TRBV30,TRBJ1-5,CAWTLEGQPQHF
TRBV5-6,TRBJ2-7,CASSPGQTYEQYF
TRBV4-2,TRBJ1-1,CASSQDSRRDTEAFF
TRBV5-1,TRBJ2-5,CASSLAGTGWQETQYF
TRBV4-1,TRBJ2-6,CASSQVGAGANVLTF
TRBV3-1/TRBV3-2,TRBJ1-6,CASSQVTGGSPLHF
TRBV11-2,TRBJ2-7,CASSYRNPRTVNYEQYF
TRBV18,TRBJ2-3,CASSRTASTDTQYF
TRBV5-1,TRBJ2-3,CASSLETSGTDTQYF
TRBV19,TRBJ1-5,CASIPEGYSNQPQHF
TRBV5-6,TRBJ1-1,CASSPIGATEAFF
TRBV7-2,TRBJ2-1,CASSLLAGAYNEQFF
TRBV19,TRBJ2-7,CASSTHRGQSYEQYF
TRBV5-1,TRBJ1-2,CASSDQRDGYTF
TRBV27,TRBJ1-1,CASSVHRDRGSIRTTEAFF
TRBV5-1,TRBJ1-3,CASSSGNSGNTIYF